The rows below give T cell receptor beta chains drawn from one sample of a study of metastatic and nonmetastatic thyroid tumors. TCRdb re-called the PCR reads through MiXCR. Among approximately 30,000 clones listed, approximately 17% were seen once. The sequencing sample was made of blood. The origin of the receptors is a male donor with papillary thyroid cancer or a benign thyroid nodule (not recorded which). Some clones in this sample may be carry-over from other donors' samples. The CDR3 runs from the conserved cysteine through the conserved F or W. Rows give clone size only sometimes, using once, few, many, or a class for an expanded clone.

length	V	size	CDR3
14	TRBV6-1	many	CASTPGPLGNEQFF
14	TRBV11-2	many	CASSLGSTTGELFF
14	TRBV15	many	CATSRDRGAEKLFF
14	TRBV3-1	-	CASSREGTNTEAFF
15	TRBV15	many	CATSSSLGLFGEQFF
13	TRBV6-2/TRBV6-3	medium-sized	CASSRGEGQPQHF
16	TRBV24-1	few	CATSDSRLANTYEQYF
17	TRBV10-1	-	CASSESGTVVAKNIQYF
14	TRBV20-1	many	CSAGLAGGLYEQYF
15	TRBV2	few	CASRPGRGNTGEMFF
16	TRBV6-1	many	CASSEIYGVLGYEQYF
15	TRBV11-2	many	CASSFSPLTAGHNFF
13	TRBV13	many	CASSSRESYEQYF
11	TRBV20-1	medium-sized	CSALGRTEAFF
14	TRBV18	many	CASSPREGNTEAFF
12	TRBV6-1	many	CASRKASAEQFF
14	TRBV12-3/TRBV12-4	many	CASSWDRGPSPLHF
13	TRBV11-2	many	CASSEEDRDIQYF
14	TRBV5-6	many	CASRFWGGDEKLFF
14	TRBV24-1	few	CATSESGTSGTQYF
15	TRBV27	medium-sized	CASSLGGVYGGEQYF
13	TRBV30	many	CAFDAPGANVLTF
16	TRBV6-1	-	CASSHTGQGGVQPQHF
12	TRBV5-4	-	CASGVSSNEQYF
12	TRBV2	medium-sized	CASRDRGYEQYF
16	TRBV10-3	many	CAIKRGLHTSTDTQYF
14	TRBV20-1	many	CSVYPAASTDTQYF
15	TRBV9	many	CASSVDLESYTEAFF
15	TRBV28	many	CASSLFSGVRGEQYF
16	TRBV7-3	many	CASSATSGSLGNEQFF
13	TRBV20-1	-	CSAYREQTDTQYF
13	TRBV28	many	CASILMENTEAFF
21	TRBV7-6	many	CASSLGPKWIEGVGSTDTQYF
13	TRBV30	many	CAWSVQGGETQYF
15	TRBV20-1	few	CSAKRLAGGRDTQYF
13	TRBV6-1	few	CASSVTGPYEQYF
15	TRBV6-1	medium-sized	CASSEALDSSYEQYF
13	TRBV10-2	many	CASRTGGSTEAFF
14	TRBV5-6	many	CASSLGLYSYEQYF
15	TRBV27	-	CASSLSTGGLYEQYF
14	TRBV5-1	-	CESNPGTGVNEQYF
15	TRBV5-1	-	CASSGGTSGRNEQFF
13	TRBV11-3	many	CASSSVGQETQYF
11	TRBV27	medium-sized	CASSSSYEQYF
16	TRBV28	many	CASSSQRPSSYNEQFF
13	TRBV28	few	CASSLPSRDTQYF
13	TRBV27	few	CASSLRSGYGYTF
13	TRBV12-3/TRBV12-4	many	CASSLRQGNTIYF
11	TRBV20-1	-	CSAEGRREQFF